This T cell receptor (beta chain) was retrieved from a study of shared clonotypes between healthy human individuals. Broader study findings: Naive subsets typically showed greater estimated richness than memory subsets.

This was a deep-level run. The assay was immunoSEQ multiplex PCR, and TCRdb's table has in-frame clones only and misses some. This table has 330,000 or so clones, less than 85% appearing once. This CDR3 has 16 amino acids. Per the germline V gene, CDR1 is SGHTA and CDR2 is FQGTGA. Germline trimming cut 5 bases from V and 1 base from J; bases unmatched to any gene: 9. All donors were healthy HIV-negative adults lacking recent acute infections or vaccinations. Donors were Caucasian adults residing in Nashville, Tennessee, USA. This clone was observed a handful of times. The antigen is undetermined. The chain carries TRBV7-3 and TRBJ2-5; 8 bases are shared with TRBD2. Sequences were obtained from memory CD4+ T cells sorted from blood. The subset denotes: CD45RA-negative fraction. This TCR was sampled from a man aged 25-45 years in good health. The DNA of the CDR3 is TGTGCCAGCAGCAGGACCGAGCGGGAGTTCCAAGAGACCCAGTACTTC. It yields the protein CASSRTEREFQETQYF.